Presented here are 26 T cell receptor beta chains from one specimen sequenced in a study of T cells in Graves' hyperthyroidism and ophthalmopathy. Amplification yielded TCR beta CDR3 regions, with RNA transcripts as the source. Carried out on the TCR CDR3, a first-round RT-PCR used the HTBI primer set. Each CDR3 protein gets one entry after TCRdb re-called the multiplex PCR reads with MiXCR. The sample lists approximately 480,000 distinct CDR3 sequences, less than 25% occurring once. Sample: blood. These receptors all come from a young man with Graves' hyperthyroidism.

This clonotype has only a few counts. The CDR3 nucleotides read TGTGCCAGCAGTTTCAGGAGCCATGGCTACACCTTC. This encodes CASSFRSHGYTF. The chain combines TRBV12-3 or TRBV12-4 with TRBJ1-2, with unresolved D. The germline V and J ends were trimmed by 3 bases and 6 bases, with 8 bases remaining between them. This CDR3 contains 12 residues.

Many counts were recorded for this clonotype. This chain links TRBV2 with TRBJ1-2, with unresolved D. V was trimmed by 6 bases and J by 5 bases, leaving 16 bases between them. The CDR3 extends over 14 amino acids. Germline V gene lookup returns CDR1 SNHLY and CDR2 FYNNEI. For the CDR3, the DNA is TGTGCCAGCAGCCCCCAGCCAGCCCGGTATGGCTACACCTTC. Translated, it gives CASSPQPARYGYTF.

This clonotype was counted many times. The chain links TRBV28 to TRBJ1-1, with D possibly TRBD1 on 5 matching bases. The ends were cut back, 2 bases at V and 3 bases at J, with 10 bases in the middle. The CDR3 loop spans 14 amino acids. Germline-derived CDR1 and CDR2 are MDHEN and SYDVKM. The CDR3 region has the DNA TGTGCCAGCAGTTTACGCCGGGGGTACACTGAAGCTTTCTTT. Translating gives CASSLRRGYTEAFF.

This clonotype was counted at least ten times. The rearrangement links TRBV6-5 to TRBJ2-7; D may correspond to TRBD1 or TRBD2 (5 bases each). CDR3 length: 14 residues. The ends were cut back, 6 bases at V and 6 bases at J, with 18 bases in the middle. Germline V gene sequence: CDR1 MNHEY, CDR2 SVGAGI. CDR3 sequence reads: CASRRGIGAREQYF. Here the CDR3 DNA reads TGTGCCAGCAGGAGGGGAATCGGAGCGCGCGAGCAGTACTTC.

This clonotype was recorded many times. The chain employs TRBV29-1 and TRBJ1-1, with a tentative D call TRBD1 (5 bases). Germline loops: CDR1 SQVTM, CDR2 ANQGSEA. Trimming left V 5 bases short and J 6 bases short, with 13 bases between. The CDR3 is 12 amino acids. The CDR3 nucleotides read TGCAGCGTTCGGGCGGCGGGGGCTGAAGCTTTCTTT. It translates to CSVRAAGAEAFF. The whole variable domain, remainder taken from reference TRBV29-1 and TRBJ1-1, is SAVISQKPSRDICQRGTSLTIQCQVDSQVTMMFWYRQQPGQSLTLIATANQGSEATYESGFVIDKFPISRPNLTFSTLTVSNMSPEDSSIYLCSVRAAGAEAFFGQGTRLTVV.

This clonotype was observed many times. The J gene is TRBJ1-1, the V gene TRBV4-1; 7 positions agree with TRBD1. Per germline, CDR1 MGHRA and CDR2 YSYEKL. This CDR3 comprises 15 residues. The V gene end was trimmed by 1 base and the J gene end by 1 base; junction bases not matched to a gene: 3. For the CDR3, the DNA is TGCGCCAGCAGCCAAGGTCCAGGGGGGAACACTGAAGCTTTCTTT. It codes for CASSQGPGGNTEAFF.

V gene TRBV4-1 combines with J gene TRBJ1-3; tentative D call: TRBD1 (5 bases). V lost 0 bases and J 5 bases, leaving 20 bases between the germline ends. Germline V lookup: CDR1 MGHRA, CDR2 YSYEKL. This CDR3 is 18 amino acids long. Here the CDR3 reads CASSQDGTEVGYRNTIYF. DNA of the CDR3: TGCGCCAGCAGCCAAGATGGGACGGAAGTCGGGTACCGAAACACCATATATTTT.

This clonotype was seen at least ten times. The rearrangement uses TRBV5-1 and TRBJ1-1; D might be TRBD1 (6 bases). Trimming removed 0 bases at V and 2 bases at J, with 11 bases between. This CDR3 is built from 15 residues. The germline gives CDR1 SGHRS, CDR2 YFSETQ. The CDR3 loop is CASSLAGGGNTEAFF. The CDR3 DNA is TGCGCCAGCAGCTTGGCCGGGGGGGGCAACACTGAAGCTTTCTTT.

This clonotype was detected ten times or more. The chain has TRBV6-5 and TRBJ2-7, with 9 bases fitting TRBD2. V trimming: 5 bases; J trimming: 3 bases; junction bases outside the gene matches: 8. Germline CDR1 is MNHEY and CDR2 is SVGAGI. The CDR3 runs 15 residues. The CDR3 DNA reads as TGTGCCAGCAGTCACACCAGACTAGCGGTCTACGAGCAGTACTTC. This codes for CASSHTRLAVYEQYF.

The table lists this clonotype with many counts. V usage is TRBV4-1 and J usage is TRBJ1-1; D possibly corresponds to TRBD1 (5 bases). Germline lookup yields CDR1 MGHRA and CDR2 YSYEKL. The V end lost 3 bases, the J end lost 0 bases, and 14 bases lay between the germline ends. The CDR3 totals 16 residues. The CDR3, as DNA: TGCGCCAGCAGCCAGGTCACAGGTTTACTGAACACTGAAGCTTTCTTT. It codes for CASSQVTGLLNTEAFF.

V and J are TRBV12-3 or TRBV12-4 and TRBJ1-2; 10 bases are a match to TRBD1. Unmatched junction bases numbered 8, after V lost 5 bases and J lost 5 bases. This CDR3 region has 15 residues. CDR3 sequence: CASSPPPGQGYGYTF. The CDR3, as DNA: TGTGCCAGCAGTCCACCGCCGGGACAGGGGTATGGCTACACCTTC.

About this clonotype: It may be a read error: a sequence one base away is much more abundant. The J gene is TRBJ2-5, the V gene TRBV6-2 or TRBV6-3, with D tentatively TRBD1 (6 bases). From germline, CDR1 is MNHEY and CDR2 SVGEGT. CDR3 length: 18 residues. This CDR3 is CASGYPTETVWGQETQDF. CDR3 nucleotide sequence: TGTGCCAGCGGTTACCCAACGGAGACAGTATGGGGGCAAGAGACCCAGGACTTC.

The gene calls are TRBV12-3 or TRBV12-4 and TRBJ1-1; D is ambiguous. This CDR3 comprises 13 residues. V dropped 6 bases and J dropped 6 bases, with 14 bases sitting between them. CDR3 residues: CASRYNGRAEAFF. DNA for the CDR3: TGTGCCAGCAGGTATAATGGGAGGGCTGAAGCTTTCTTT.

This clonotype was seen ten or more times. The rearrangement links TRBV29-1 to TRBJ1-1; unclear D gene. There are 14 residues in the CDR3. Trimming stripped 8 bases from V and 5 bases from J, with 21 bases between. From germline, CDR1 is SQVTM and CDR2 ANQGSEA. DNA of the CDR3: TGCAGCCTACGGAGCCCCCTCTCGCGGACTGAAGCTTTCTTT. The encoded protein is CSLRSPLSRTEAFF. The full variable domain, with the rest looked up from reference TRBV29-1 and TRBJ1-1, is SAVISQKPSRDICQRGTSLTIQCQVDSQVTMMFWYRQQPGQSLTLIATANQGSEATYESGFVIDKFPISRPNLTFSTLTVSNMSPEDSSIYLCSLRSPLSRTEAFFGQGTRLTVV.

This clonotype was observed many times. The chain links TRBV19 to TRBJ2-7; D possibly corresponds to TRBD1 (6 bases). The V gene lost 4 bases and the J gene lost 7 bases, with 14 bases spanning the gap. CDR1 is LNHDA and CDR2 is SQIVND in the germline V gene (reference sequence). CDR3 length: 13 amino acids. CDR3 sequence: CASSTGHLREQYF. DNA for the CDR3: TGTGCCAGTAGTACGGGACACCTCAGGGAGCAGTACTTC.

Comments on this clonotype: One end of the junction is discordant with germline, which a read error may explain. The chain carries TRBV12-3 or TRBV12-4 and TRBJ1-5; TRBD1 matches 7 bases. This CDR3 has 15 amino acids. The DNA for the CDR3 is TGTTCCAGCAGCTCGACAGGGTTTGGCAATCAGCCCCAGCATTTT. This encodes CSSSSTGFGNQPQHF.

This clonotype was recorded many times. This chain joins TRBV6-1 and TRBJ2-2, with a tentative D call TRBD2 (5 bases). The CDR3 covers 14 residues. CDR1 and CDR2 from the germline V gene are MNHNS and SASEGT. The V gene lost 1 base and the J gene lost 6 bases, with 9 bases spanning the gap. CDR3 residues: CASSEGADSGELFF. DNA of the CDR3: TGTGCCAGCAGTGAAGGGGCGGACTCCGGGGAGCTGTTTTTT.

Ten or more counts support this clonotype. The rearrangement joins TRBV6-5 to TRBJ1-2; D unclear. The CDR3 has 13 amino acids. The ends were cut back, 0 bases at V and 8 bases at J, with 10 bases in the middle. The germline V gene has CDR1 MNHEY and CDR2 SVGAGI. The CDR3 reads CASSYSVISGYTF. The CDR3, as DNA: TGTGCCAGCAGTTACTCCGTTATTTCCGGCTACACCTTC.

This clonotype was recorded many times. For the CDR3, the DNA is TGTGCCAGCAGCTTCGACAGGGAACGTGGGTCTTTCTTT. Residues: CASSFDRERGSFF. The gene calls are TRBV11-2 and TRBJ1-1, with 7 bases lining up with TRBD1. The CDR3 covers 13 residues. J lost 12 bases, V lost 3 bases, and 10 bases had no gene match. CDR1 is SGHAT, CDR2 FQNNGV, per germline.

This clonotype was seen at least ten times. The rearrangement links TRBV19 to TRBJ1-2; no firm D call. Trimming removed 3 bases at V and 8 bases at J, with 13 bases between. The germline gives CDR1 LNHDA, CDR2 SQIVND (reference sequence). The CDR3 contains 13 residues. The CDR3 sequence is CASSIPSPDGYTF. In DNA, the CDR3 is TGTGCCAGTAGTATCCCCTCTCCAGACGGCTACACCTTC. Based on the CDR3 plus reference TRBV19 and TRBJ1-2, the full variable domain is DGGITQSPKYLFRKEGQNVTLSCEQNLNHDAMYWYRQDPGQGLRLIYYSQIVNDFQKGDIAEGYSVSREKKESFPLTVTSAQKNPTAFYLCASSIPSPDGYTFGSGTRLTVV.

This clonotype came up many times. V usage is TRBV29-1 and J usage is TRBJ1-1, with a tentative D call TRBD1 (5 bases). In germline, CDR1 is SQVTM, CDR2 ANQGSEA. This CDR3 has 12 amino acids. The V gene lost 0 bases and the J gene lost 10 bases, with 12 bases spanning the gap. CDR3 DNA sequence: TGCAGCGTTGAAGATCAGGGATCGGGAGCTTTCTTT. Translation: CSVEDQGSGAFF.

This clonotype came up many times. This chain connects TRBV12-5 to TRBJ1-1; unclear D gene. The V gene lost 0 bases and the J gene lost 1 base, with 12 bases spanning the gap. The length of the CDR3 is 16 residues. CDR1 LGHNT and CDR2 FRNRAP come from the germline V gene. In nucleotides, the CDR3 is TGTGCTAGTGGTTTGGTACAAATCCCGGGGAACACTGAAGCTTTCTTT. Amino acids: CASGLVQIPGNTEAFF.

V and J are TRBV19 and TRBJ1-5; possibly TRBD1 for D (5 bases). Germline V CDR1 and CDR2: LNHDA, SQIVND (reference sequence). Trimming cost V 4 bases and J 2 bases, with 12 bases left between them. The CDR3 loop spans 15 amino acids. The CDR3 DNA reads as TGTGCCAGTAGTAGGGACTACGGGGGCAATCAGCCCCAGCATTTT. Amino acid sequence: CASSRDYGGNQPQHF.

This clonotype showed up many times. V usage is TRBV12-3 or TRBV12-4 and J usage is TRBJ2-6; either TRBD1 or TRBD2 may supply D (5 bases each). This CDR3 comprises 18 residues. V lost 4 bases and J 1 base, leaving 17 bases between the germline ends. The CDR3: CASSSRDLPRSGANVLTF. CDR3 nucleotides: TGTGCCAGCAGTTCCAGGGACCTCCCCAGGTCTGGGGCCAACGTCCTGACTTTC.

This clonotype was found many times. The V gene is TRBV27, the J gene TRBJ1-1; 7 nucleotides agree with TRBD1. The J segment lost 2 bases and the V segment lost 6 bases, leaving 6 bases of the junction unmatched. Germline assignment: CDR1 MNHEY and CDR2 SMNVEV (reference sequence). CDR3 length: 14 residues. The CDR3 bases are TGTGCCAGCAGAATATGGGACAGAAACACTGAAGCTTTCTTT. Protein: CASRIWDRNTEAFF.

This clonotype was recorded at least ten times. The chain joins TRBV12-3 or TRBV12-4 to TRBJ2-4; maybe TRBD2 (5 bases). V was cut by 2 bases and J by 4 bases, with 9 bases left in between. This CDR3 contains 14 residues. CDR3 sequence: CASSLPGNKNIQYF. Written as DNA, the CDR3 is TGTGCCAGCAGTTTACCGGGGAATAAAAACATTCAGTACTTC.